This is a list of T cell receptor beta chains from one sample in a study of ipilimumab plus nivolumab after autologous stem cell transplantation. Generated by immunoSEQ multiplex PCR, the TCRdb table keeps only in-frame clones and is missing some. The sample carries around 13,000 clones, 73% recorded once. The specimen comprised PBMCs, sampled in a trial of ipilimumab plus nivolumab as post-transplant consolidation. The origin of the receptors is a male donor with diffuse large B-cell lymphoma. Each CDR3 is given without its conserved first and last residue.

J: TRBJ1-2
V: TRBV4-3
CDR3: ASSQDLGQEADGYT

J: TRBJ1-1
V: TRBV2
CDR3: ASSEVRGWTEAF

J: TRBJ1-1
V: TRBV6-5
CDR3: ASSYRGRATEAF

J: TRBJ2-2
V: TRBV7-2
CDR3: ASSLDPPSGLRTGELF

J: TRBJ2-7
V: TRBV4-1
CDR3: ASSPLGTGISYEQY

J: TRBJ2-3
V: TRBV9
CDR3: ASSLDTGAITDTQY

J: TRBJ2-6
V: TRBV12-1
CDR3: ASSLGQSRANVLT

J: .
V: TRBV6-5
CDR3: ASSLGPSEQY

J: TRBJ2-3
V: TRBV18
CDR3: ASSHTRLAPVDTQY

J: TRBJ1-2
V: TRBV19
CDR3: ASSYLGDYGYT

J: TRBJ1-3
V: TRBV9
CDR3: ASSVVPGRTGNTIY

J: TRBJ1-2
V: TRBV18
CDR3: ASSPSSDIPYGYT

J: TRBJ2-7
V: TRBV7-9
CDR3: ASSPRTAQYEQY

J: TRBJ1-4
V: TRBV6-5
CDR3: ASSPGQLNEKLF

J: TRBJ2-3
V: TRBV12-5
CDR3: ASAKGEYTDTQY

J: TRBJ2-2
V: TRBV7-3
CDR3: ASSPRRTGELF

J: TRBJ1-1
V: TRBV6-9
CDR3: ASSQVRPIPEAF

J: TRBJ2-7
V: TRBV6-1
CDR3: ASRTDTYEQY

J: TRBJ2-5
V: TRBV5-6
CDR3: ASSLVREETQY

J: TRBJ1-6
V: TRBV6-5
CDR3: ASSYLGSPLH

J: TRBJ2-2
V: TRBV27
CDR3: ASSQIVLPSTGELF

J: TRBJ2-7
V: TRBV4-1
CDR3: ASSQFGGQVSYEQY

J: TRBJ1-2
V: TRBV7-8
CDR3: ASSSKITGGWGYGYT

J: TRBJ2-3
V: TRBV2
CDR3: ASSGRVTDTQY

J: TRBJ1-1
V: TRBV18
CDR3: ASSPPSTGGTEAF

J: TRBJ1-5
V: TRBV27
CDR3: ASSFMGGGNQPQH

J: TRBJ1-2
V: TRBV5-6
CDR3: ASSRAGNYGYT

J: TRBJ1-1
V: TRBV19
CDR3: ASSISGGSAF

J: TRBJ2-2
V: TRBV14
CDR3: ASSQEQGDTGELF

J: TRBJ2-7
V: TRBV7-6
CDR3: ASSPLAGDYEQY

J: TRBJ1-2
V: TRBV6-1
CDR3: ASSPRLGVGYT

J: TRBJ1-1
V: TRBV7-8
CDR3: ASSLVEQGVTEAF

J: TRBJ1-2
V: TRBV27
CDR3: ASRGPGQGFYGYT

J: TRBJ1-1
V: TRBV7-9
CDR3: ASSQEAETEAF

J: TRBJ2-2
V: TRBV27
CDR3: ASSVTQNTGELF

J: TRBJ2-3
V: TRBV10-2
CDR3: ASSLGLAGRTDTQY

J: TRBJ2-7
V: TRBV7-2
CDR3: ASTTNPGYEQY

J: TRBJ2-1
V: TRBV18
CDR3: ASSRLPGNEQF

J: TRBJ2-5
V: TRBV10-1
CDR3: ASSDRGPINQETQY

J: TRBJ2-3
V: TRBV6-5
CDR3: ASSYQAGQGDTQY